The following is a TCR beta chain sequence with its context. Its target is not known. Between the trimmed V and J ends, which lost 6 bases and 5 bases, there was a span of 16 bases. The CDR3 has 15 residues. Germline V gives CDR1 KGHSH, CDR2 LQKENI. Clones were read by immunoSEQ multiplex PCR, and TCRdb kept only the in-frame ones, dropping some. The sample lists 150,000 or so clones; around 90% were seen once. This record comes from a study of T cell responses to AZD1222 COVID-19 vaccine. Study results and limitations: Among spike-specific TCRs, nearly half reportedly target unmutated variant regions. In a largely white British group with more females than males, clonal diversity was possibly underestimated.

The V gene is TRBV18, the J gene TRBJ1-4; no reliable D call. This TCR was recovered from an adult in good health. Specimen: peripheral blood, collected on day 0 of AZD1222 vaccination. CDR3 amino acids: CASSALYSKNEKLFF. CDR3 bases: TGTGCCAGCTCCGCCCTCTACAGCAAGAATGAAAAACTGTTTTTT. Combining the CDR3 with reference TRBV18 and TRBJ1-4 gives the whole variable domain NAGVMQNPRHLVRRRGQEARLRCSPMKGHSHVYWYRQLPEEGLKFMVYLQKENIIDESGMPKERFSAEFPKEGPSILRIQQVVRGDSAAYFCASSALYSKNEKLFFGSGTQLSVL.